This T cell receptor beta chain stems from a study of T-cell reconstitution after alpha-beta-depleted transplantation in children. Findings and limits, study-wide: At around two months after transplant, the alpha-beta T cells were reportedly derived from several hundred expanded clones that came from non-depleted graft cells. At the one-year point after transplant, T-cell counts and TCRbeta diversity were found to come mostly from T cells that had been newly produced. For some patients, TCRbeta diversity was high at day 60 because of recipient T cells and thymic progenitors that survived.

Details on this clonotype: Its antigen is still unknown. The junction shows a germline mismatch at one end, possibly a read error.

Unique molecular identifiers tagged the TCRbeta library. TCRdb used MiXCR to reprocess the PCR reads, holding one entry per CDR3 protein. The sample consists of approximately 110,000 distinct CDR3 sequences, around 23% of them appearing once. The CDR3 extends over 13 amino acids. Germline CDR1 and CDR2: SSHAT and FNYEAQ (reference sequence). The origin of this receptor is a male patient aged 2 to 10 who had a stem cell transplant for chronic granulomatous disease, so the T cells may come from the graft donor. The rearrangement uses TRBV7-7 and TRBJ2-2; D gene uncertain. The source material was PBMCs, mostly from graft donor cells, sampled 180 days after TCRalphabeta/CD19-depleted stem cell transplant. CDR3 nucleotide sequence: TGTGCTAGCAGCCGCTCAAGGCCCGGGGAGCTGTTTTTT. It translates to CASSRSRPGELFF.